Reported below is one T cell receptor beta chain. Its antigen is unidentified. The PCR had 60 Vbeta and 13 Jbeta primers. Sequencing used immunoSEQ multiplex PCR; TCRdb keeps in-frame clones, though not all of them. This sample yields over 100,000 clones, of which approximately 80% are seen a single time; roughly 0.82% belongs to the top ten. CDR3 length: 15 residues. Germline CDR1 LNHDA, CDR2 SQIVND (reference sequence). Between the trimmed V and J ends, which lost 5 bases and 1 base, there was a span of 14 bases. The sample originates from a study of cytomegalovirus exposure and HLA in healthy donors. Study results and limitations: TCR beta V- and J-gene trimming, according to a later analysis, was linked to a missense DCLRE1C variant. A highly shared variant cluster was judged a likely technical artifact.

This receptor was obtained from a woman in her twenties or thirties in good health and CMV-seronegative. Sequenced input: PBMCs. The chain is built from TRBV19 and TRBJ1-1; weak D call: TRBD1 (5 bases). The CDR3 DNA sequence: TGTGCCAGTAGTTCCGGACATTCGGCGAACACTGAAGCTTTCTTT. This sequence encodes CASSSGHSANTEAFF.